This passage covers 25 T cell receptor beta chains from one sample sequenced in a study of T cell responses to AZD1222 COVID-19 vaccine. Clones were read by immunoSEQ multiplex PCR, and TCRdb kept only the in-frame ones, dropping some. Of roughly 69,000 clones in the sample, about four fifths are singletons; the top ten hold roughly an eighth. The input for sequencing was peripheral blood, taken 28 days after the second AZD1222 dose. The receptor set was obtained from an adult who received the AZD1222 COVID-19 vaccine.

This chain connects TRBV5-1 to TRBJ2-2; D remains ambiguous. The CDR3 length is 13 residues. Germline V lookup: CDR1 SGHRS, CDR2 YFSETQ. Trimming left V 1 base short and J 4 bases short, with 5 bases between. CDR3 in DNA: TGCGCCAGCAGCTTGAGTACCACCGGGGAGCTGTTTTTT. Translation gives CASSLSTTGELFF.

The chain couples TRBV2 to TRBJ1-2, with D hard to call. The V and J ends lost 3 bases and 1 base respectively, with 15 bases between them. CDR3 length: 16 amino acids. Looked up from germline, CDR1 is SNHLY and CDR2 is FYNNEI. For the CDR3, the DNA is TGTGCCAGCAGTGAGGGCTTCGGCAGCCTTAACTATGGCTACACCTTC. Residues: CASSEGFGSLNYGYTF. The full variable domain, with the rest looked up from reference TRBV2 and TRBJ1-2, is EPEVTQTPSHQVTQMGQEVILRCVPISNHLYFYWYRQILGQKVEFLVSFYNNEISEKSEIFDDQFSVERPDGSNFTLKIRSTKLEDSAMYFCASSEGFGSLNYGYTFGSGTRLTVV.

The rearrangement links TRBV7-2 to TRBJ1-4; no reliable D call. Trimming left V 5 bases short and J 4 bases short, with 14 bases between. Germline assignment: CDR1 SGHTA and CDR2 FQGNSA. The CDR3 is 15 residues long. CDR3 amino acids: CASSPPDRFNEKLFF. In DNA, the CDR3 is TGTGCCAGCAGCCCACCGGATAGGTTTAATGAAAAACTGTTTTTT.

CDR3 sequence reads: CASSELGVWGTEAFF. CDR3 nucleotide sequence: TGCGCCAGCAGTGAGTTGGGCGTTTGGGGGACTGAAGCTTTCTTT. The chain couples TRBV10-2 to TRBJ1-1, with a possible D match to TRBD1 (5 bases). This CDR3 contains 15 residues. Germline V gives CDR1 WSHSY, CDR2 SAAADI. Trimming shortened V by 1 base and J by 5 bases, and 14 bases separated the two germline ends.

This chain uses TRBV2 with TRBJ2-1; 16 nucleotides agree with TRBD2. CDR1 is SNHLY, CDR2 FYNNEI, per germline. The junction had 11 bases not matched to a gene; V was cut back by 6 bases and J by 6 bases. The CDR3 length is 18 residues. Here the CDR3 DNA reads TGTGCCAGCAGAACCGGGACTAGCGGGGGGGCCTTCATCAATGAGCAGTTCTTC. It translates to CASRTGTSGGAFINEQFF.

The rearrangement joins TRBV6-5 to TRBJ2-2, with 9 bases matching TRBD2. The V and J ends lost 6 bases and 3 bases, in that order; junction bases with no gene match: 5. The CDR3 has 15 amino acids. CDR1 MNHEY and CDR2 SVGAGI come from the germline V gene. The CDR3 DNA sequence: TGTGCCAGCAGAACGGGACTAGCAGACACCGGGGAGCTGTTTTTT. Translating it yields CASRTGLADTGELFF.

The chain uses TRBV9 and TRBJ2-5; TRBD1 matches 8 bases. This CDR3 has 16 residues. Germline assignment: CDR1 SGDLS and CDR2 YYNGEE. Trimming cost V 2 bases and J 0 bases; bases outside gene matches: 6. This CDR3 reads CASSVDRGRYQETQYF. CDR3 coding DNA: TGTGCCAGCAGCGTTGACAGGGGCAGGTACCAAGAGACCCAGTACTTC.

The table lists this clone with a count of one. This chain links TRBV11-2 with TRBJ2-7; unclear D gene. CDR1 SGHAT and CDR2 FQNNGV come from the germline V gene. The germline V and J ends were trimmed by 5 bases and 3 bases, with 8 bases remaining between them. CDR3 length: 12 residues. This CDR3 reads CASSLQNYEQYF. Written as DNA, the CDR3 is TGTGCCAGCAGCCTACAGAACTACGAGCAGTACTTC.

This rearrangement joins TRBV3-1 (or the pseudogene TRBV3-2) to TRBJ1-2; TRBD1 agrees at 12 bases. The V and J ends lost 1 base and 4 bases, in that order; junction bases with no gene match: 16. The CDR3 runs to 20 residues. Germline CDR1 and CDR2: LGHDT and YNNKEL (reference sequence). The CDR3 sequence: CASSQGTLGQGAIRGYGYTF. The CDR3 nucleotides are TGTGCCAGCAGCCAAGGTACCCTGGGACAGGGGGCGATACGTGGCTATGGCTACACCTTC.

CDR3 in amino acids: CASRTGAGEKLFF. Written as DNA, the CDR3 is TGTGCCAGCAGGACAGGAGCTGGTGAAAAACTGTTTTTT. The rearrangement links TRBV2 to TRBJ1-4, with D maybe TRBD1 (6 bases). The CDR3 totals 13 residues. CDR1 and CDR2 (germline): SNHLY, FYNNEI. V was clipped by 6 bases and J by 7 bases, with 12 bases between them. Looking up the rest from reference TRBV2 and TRBJ1-4 gives the full variable domain: EPEVTQTPSHQVTQMGQEVILRCVPISNHLYFYWYRQILGQKVEFLVSFYNNEISEKSEIFDDQFSVERPDGSNFTLKIRSTKLEDSAMYFCASRTGAGEKLFFGSGTQLSVL.

The chain joins TRBV30 to TRBJ2-1; D may be TRBD1 (6 bases). Germline-derived CDR1 and CDR2 are GTSNPN and SVGIG (reference sequence). Trimming removed 5 bases from V and 5 bases from J, with 10 bases in between. The CDR3 consists of 12 residues. The CDR3 DNA reads TGTGCCTGGGGCTACAGGGACAATGAGCAGTTCTTC. Its protein is CAWGYRDNEQFF.

The J gene is TRBJ1-4, the V gene TRBV4-3; no firm D call. The CDR3 length is 15 residues. Trimming removed 1 base from V and 7 bases from J, with 13 bases in between. The germline V gene has CDR1 LGHNA and CDR2 YSLEER. CDR3 nucleotides: TGCGCCAGCAGCCAAGGGTACGGACGGAGTGAAAAACTGTTTTTT. It codes for CASSQGYGRSEKLFF.

V is TRBV11-3 and J is TRBJ1-1; 7 bases line up with TRBD1. Per germline, CDR1 SGHNT and CDR2 YENEEA. The CDR3 loop spans 15 amino acids. The ends lost 5 bases at V and 4 bases at J; junction bases unmatched: 10. CDR3 region: CASSNEGALGTEAFF. The CDR3 DNA is TGTGCCAGCAGCAACGAGGGGGCGCTTGGCACTGAAGCTTTCTTT.

This sequence joins TRBV13 and TRBJ1-1, with TRBD1 as a possible D gene (5 bases). The V end was cut by 5 bases, the J end by 0 bases, with 13 bases between. The CDR3 contains 15 residues. The germline gives CDR1 PRHDT, CDR2 FYEKMQ (reference sequence). Here the CDR3 reads CASSTRQIMNTEAFF. The CDR3 nucleotides are TGTGCCAGCAGCACCCGACAGATTATGAACACTGAAGCTTTCTTT.

V is TRBV19 and J is TRBJ1-5; 9 bases line up with TRBD1. Trimming cost V 4 bases and J 3 bases; bases outside gene matches: 4. The length of the CDR3 is 15 residues. CDR1 is LNHDA and CDR2 is SQIVND in the germline V gene (reference sequence). CDR3 region: CASSNRDRVNQPQHF. In DNA, the CDR3 is TGTGCCAGTAGTAACCGGGACAGGGTCAATCAGCCCCAGCATTTT. The complete variable domain, with remaining parts taken from reference TRBV19 and TRBJ1-5, reads DGGITQSPKYLFRKEGQNVTLSCEQNLNHDAMYWYRQDPGQGLRLIYYSQIVNDFQKGDIAEGYSVSREKKESFPLTVTSAQKNPTAFYLCASSNRDRVNQPQHFGDGTRLSIL.

V and J are TRBV2 and TRBJ2-7; D unclear. The ends were cut back, 7 bases at V and 4 bases at J, with 14 bases in the middle. The CDR3 has 13 residues. Germline V gene lookup returns CDR1 SNHLY and CDR2 FYNNEI. The CDR3 nucleotides are TGTGCCAGCAACAAGGCTCATACGTACGAGCAGTACTTC. It is translated as CASNKAHTYEQYF. Drawing the rest from reference TRBV2 and TRBJ2-7, the complete variable domain is EPEVTQTPSHQVTQMGQEVILRCVPISNHLYFYWYRQILGQKVEFLVSFYNNEISEKSEIFDDQFSVERPDGSNFTLKIRSTKLEDSAMYFCASNKAHTYEQYFGPGTRLTVT.

V is TRBV4-3 and J is TRBJ1-5, with 7 bases that match TRBD1. V shed 3 bases and J 6 bases; nucleotides not matched to a gene: 8. From germline, CDR1 is LGHNA and CDR2 YSLEER. This CDR3 spans 15 amino acids. Written as DNA, the CDR3 is TGCGCCAGCAGCCAGGAAACAGGGGTAAGTCAGCCCCAGCATTTT. Translating gives CASSQETGVSQPQHF.

This chain links TRBV2 with TRBJ1-3, with a weak D call TRBD1 (5 bases). The CDR3 extends over 15 amino acids. Germline lookup yields CDR1 SNHLY and CDR2 FYNNEI. V gave up 3 bases and J gave up 5 bases, with 14 bases separating them. CDR3 DNA: TGTGCCAGCAGTGATCGGGGTGGGGGAAGAAACACCATATATTTT. Protein: CASSDRGGGRNTIYF. Looking up the rest from reference TRBV2 and TRBJ1-3 gives the full variable domain: EPEVTQTPSHQVTQMGQEVILRCVPISNHLYFYWYRQILGQKVEFLVSFYNNEISEKSEIFDDQFSVERPDGSNFTLKIRSTKLEDSAMYFCASSDRGGGRNTIYFGEGSWLTVV.

The V call is TRBV5-8, the J call TRBJ1-2, with 9 bases identical to TRBD1. V trimming: 7 bases; J trimming: 4 bases; junction bases outside the gene matches: 8. Germline CDR1 reads SGHTS; CDR2 reads YDEGEE. The CDR3 spans 14 residues. The CDR3 spells CASVDRGFFYGYTF. The CDR3 DNA is TGTGCCAGCGTCGACAGGGGGTTTTTCTATGGCTACACCTTC.

The rearrangement links TRBV6-1 to TRBJ1-1, with D unresolved. The CDR3 is 14 amino acids. The germline V gene encodes CDR1 MNHNS and CDR2 SASEGT. V lost 0 bases and J lost 3, with 8 bases in between. CDR3 protein: CASSEAGRDTEAFF. In DNA form, the CDR3 reads TGTGCCAGCAGTGAAGCAGGGAGGGACACTGAAGCTTTCTTT.

This chain uses TRBV12-3 or TRBV12-4 with TRBJ1-5, with D unresolved. Deletions cut 5 bases from V and 5 bases from J, with 7 bases between. The CDR3 is 12 amino acids. CDR3 residues: CASSGIYQPQHF. CDR3 nucleotide sequence: TGTGCCAGCAGTGGGATCTATCAGCCCCAGCATTTT.

The CDR3 protein is CAWSVLYGLVGNTIYF. DNA of the CDR3: TGTGCCTGGAGTGTATTGTATGGGTTGGTCGGAAACACCATATATTTT. J is TRBJ1-3 and V is TRBV30; D is undetermined. The CDR3 is made up of 16 amino acids. V lost 0 bases to trimming and J lost 4 bases, with 16 bases between them. Germline-derived CDR1 and CDR2 are GTSNPN and SVGIG (reference sequence).

CDR3 nucleotides: TGCAGTGCCCGAGCTGCGTACGAGCAGTACTTC. Protein sequence: CSARAAYEQYF. V is TRBV20-1 and J is TRBJ2-7; the D is unclear. CDR1 and CDR2 from the germline V gene are DFQATT and SNEGSKA (reference sequence). Trimming took off 6 bases at V and 4 bases at J, with 10 bases between the two ends. The CDR3 runs to 11 residues.

J is TRBJ2-7 and V is TRBV6-2 or TRBV6-3, with 7 bases identical to TRBD2. This CDR3 contains 16 residues. Germline CDR1 and CDR2: MNHEY and SVGEGT. Trimming removed 2 bases from V and 3 bases from J; junction bases left unmatched: 10. CDR3 sequence: CASSYPAGVQIYEQYF. In DNA, the CDR3 is TGTGCCAGCAGTTACCCTGCGGGGGTCCAAATCTACGAGCAGTACTTC.

The chain is built from TRBV29-1 and TRBJ2-6, with TRBD1 matching 10 bases. Germline V CDR1 and CDR2: SQVTM, ANQGSEA. The CDR3 has 17 amino acids. V trimming: 7 bases; J trimming: 2 bases; junction bases outside the gene matches: 11. The CDR3 protein is CSALGTGASAGANVLTF. CDR3 bases: TGCAGCGCCCTCGGGACAGGGGCGAGCGCTGGGGCCAACGTCCTGACTTTC. The full variable domain, completed using reference TRBV29-1 and TRBJ2-6, is SAVISQKPSRDICQRGTSLTIQCQVDSQVTMMFWYRQQPGQSLTLIATANQGSEATYESGFVIDKFPISRPNLTFSTLTVSNMSPEDSSIYLCSALGTGASAGANVLTFGAGSRLTVL.